These 15 T cell receptor beta chains share one sample of origin, sequenced in a study of blood T cell repertoires in COVID-19. Generated by immunoSEQ multiplex PCR, the TCRdb table keeps only in-frame clones and is missing some. The sample includes some 150,000 clones, approximately 83% seen only once; the top ten take 9% to 14%. Source material: peripheral blood. Every receptor here comes from a woman aged 55-69 years with COVID-19, enrolled during active disease.

The chain is built from TRBV2 and TRBJ1-1; D is uncertain. Looked up from germline, CDR1 is SNHLY and CDR2 is FYNNEI. The CDR3 has 14 residues. V was shortened by 2 bases and J by 4 bases, with 11 bases between the two germline ends. The CDR3: CASSERGPPTEAFF. The CDR3 nucleotides are TGTGCCAGCAGTGAACGAGGGCCCCCCACTGAAGCTTTCTTT.

V is TRBV7-3 and J is TRBJ1-5; unclear D gene. Germline V gene lookup returns CDR1 SGHTA and CDR2 FQGTGA. The ends were cut back, 2 bases at V and 0 bases at J, with 11 bases in the middle. This CDR3 contains 16 residues. CDR3 DNA sequence: TGTGCCAGCAGCTTAGGGCCACCTAATAGCAATCAGCCCCAGCATTTT. Protein: CASSLGPPNSNQPQHF.

This clone showed up just once. The V call is TRBV9, the J call TRBJ2-3; 8 bases match TRBD2. CDR3 length equals 16 residues. Losses at the gene ends were 0 bases for V and 2 bases for J; bases not matched to a gene: 5. The germline V gene has CDR1 SGDLS and CDR2 YYNGEE. CDR3 in amino acids: CASSVAAGGITDTQYF. Here the CDR3 DNA reads TGTGCCAGCAGCGTAGCGGCGGGAGGAATCACAGATACGCAGTATTTT.

V is TRBV5-6 and J is TRBJ2-1; weak D call: TRBD1 (5 bases). Germline CDR1 reads SGHDT; CDR2 reads YYEEEE. V was cut by 2 bases and J by 3 bases, with 12 bases left in between. This CDR3 spans 15 amino acids. Written as DNA, the CDR3 is TGTGCCAGCAGCTTAGGGGTAGGTCTCTACAATGAGCAGTTCTTC. Protein: CASSLGVGLYNEQFF.

The chain has TRBV3-1 (or the pseudogene TRBV3-2) and TRBJ2-2, with 10 bases fitting TRBD2. Germline lookup yields CDR1 LGHDT and CDR2 YNNKEL (reference sequence). The CDR3 runs to 19 residues. Losses at the gene ends were 4 bases for V and 4 bases for J; bases not matched to a gene: 15. Written as DNA, the CDR3 is TGTGCCAGCAGCCCGGGAAGCGGGAGGGCCGAGATGGGCACCGGGGAGCTGTTTTTT. Its protein is CASSPGSGRAEMGTGELFF.

In DNA form, the CDR3 reads TGCAGCGTTGAAGGGCGGACAGATGGCTACACCTTC. Amino acids: CSVEGRTDGYTF. The chain carries TRBV29-1 and TRBJ1-2, with D perhaps matching TRBD1 (6 bases). The V gene lost 1 base and the J gene lost 6 bases, with 9 bases spanning the gap. CDR1 is SQVTM and CDR2 is ANQGSEA in the germline V gene. The CDR3 is made up of 12 amino acids.

This sequence joins TRBV7-8 and TRBJ1-3; TRBD1 aligns across 7 bases. The CDR3 consists of 14 residues. Losses at the gene ends were 4 bases for V and 0 bases for J; bases not matched to a gene: 0. Germline V gene data show CDR1 as SGHVS and CDR2 as FQNEAQ. The CDR3 nucleotides read TGTGCCAGCAGCTGGGACAGCTCTGGAAACACCATATATTTT. It encodes CASSWDSSGNTIYF.

This clone was observed at least ten times. This CDR3 is also generated by other DNA sequences in the sample. CDR3 in DNA: TGTGCCAGCAGTCGGGACAGGGATGAGACCCAGTACTTC. Encoded protein: CASSRDRDETQYF. V gene TRBV6-5 combines with J gene TRBJ2-5, with 9 bases matching TRBD1. V dropped 5 bases and J dropped 5; count of bases not matched to a gene: 3. Germline assignment: CDR1 MNHEY and CDR2 SVGAGI. The CDR3 runs 13 residues.

This clone was picked up one time. This chain uses TRBV27 with TRBJ1-2; 7 bases match TRBD1. Trimming removed 2 bases from V and 4 bases from J; junction bases left unmatched: 4. The CDR3 length is 14 residues. Germline CDR1 and CDR2: MNHEY and SMNVEV (reference sequence). The CDR3 nucleotides are TGTGCCAGCAGTTTAGCTCGACAGGGCTATGGCTACACCTTC. Translation: CASSLARQGYGYTF.

The rearrangement uses TRBV5-1 and TRBJ2-5, with 10 bases aligning to TRBD1. This CDR3 has 15 residues. CDR1 is SGHRS, CDR2 YFSETQ, per germline. J gave up 2 bases and V 0 bases, and 1 base lay outside the gene matches. The CDR3 sequence is CASSLGDRGQETQYF. The CDR3 bases are TGCGCCAGCAGCTTGGGGGACAGGGGACAAGAGACCCAGTACTTC.

This clone was counted a few times. The chain uses TRBV19 and TRBJ2-7, with a tentative D call TRBD2 (5 bases). The germline V gene encodes CDR1 LNHDA and CDR2 SQIVND (reference sequence). V was clipped by 3 bases and J by 4 bases, with 10 bases between them. The CDR3 runs to 13 residues. The CDR3 DNA is TGTGCCAGTAGTATTGAGGCGGGTTACGAGCAGTACTTC. The encoded protein is CASSIEAGYEQYF.

V and J are TRBV20-1 and TRBJ2-5; TRBD1 agrees at 8 bases. Germline CDR1 DFQATT, CDR2 SNEGSKA (reference sequence). The CDR3 extends over 14 amino acids. After removal of 3 bases from V and 6 bases from J, the junction contained 9 bases not matched to a gene. The CDR3 DNA reads TGCAGTGCTAGTGAGGCTGGACAGGGAAAGACCCAGTACTTC. This translates into CSASEAGQGKTQYF.

V and J are TRBV12-5 and TRBJ2-1; 8 bases map to TRBD2. Per germline, CDR1 LGHNT and CDR2 FRNRAP. There are 18 residues in the CDR3. V lost 4 bases, J lost 1 base, and 12 bases stayed unmatched. CDR3 sequence (DNA): TGTGCTAGTGGTTGGGGCCAAGCGGGAGTGGTATCCTACAATGAGCAGTTCTTC. The encoded protein is CASGWGQAGVVSYNEQFF.

J is TRBJ2-1 and V is TRBV9, with TRBD2 identical over 7 bases. Trimming took 1 base from V and 5 from J; bases not matched to a gene: 6. Germline CDR1 and CDR2: SGDLS and YYNGEE. The CDR3 runs to 15 residues. CDR3 in amino acids: CASSVRLAGDNEQFF. CDR3 DNA: TGTGCCAGCAGCGTAAGACTAGCTGGAGACAATGAGCAGTTCTTC.

The chain couples TRBV6-5 to TRBJ1-4, with D possibly TRBD1 on 5 matching bases. The ends were cut back, 8 bases at V and 1 base at J, with 14 bases in the middle. The CDR3 is 15 amino acids. CDR1 and CDR2 (germline): MNHEY, SVGAGI. CDR3 amino acids: CASQRVTVTNEKLFF. CDR3 sequence (DNA): TGTGCCAGCCAAAGGGTGACAGTAACTAATGAAAAACTGTTTTTT.